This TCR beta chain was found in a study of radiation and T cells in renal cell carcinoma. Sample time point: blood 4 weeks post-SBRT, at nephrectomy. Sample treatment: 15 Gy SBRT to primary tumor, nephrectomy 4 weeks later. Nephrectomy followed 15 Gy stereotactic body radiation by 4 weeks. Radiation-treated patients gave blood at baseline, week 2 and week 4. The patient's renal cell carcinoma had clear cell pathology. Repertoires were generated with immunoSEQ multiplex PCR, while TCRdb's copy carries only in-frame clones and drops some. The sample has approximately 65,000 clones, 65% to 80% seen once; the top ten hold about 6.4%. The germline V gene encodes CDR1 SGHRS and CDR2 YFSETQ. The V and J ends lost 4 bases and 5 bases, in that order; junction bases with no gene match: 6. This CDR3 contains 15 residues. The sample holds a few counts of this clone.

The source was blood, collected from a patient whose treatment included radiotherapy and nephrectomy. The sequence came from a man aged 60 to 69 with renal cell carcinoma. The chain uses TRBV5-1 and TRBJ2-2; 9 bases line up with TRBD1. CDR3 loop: CASSPGQGITGELFF. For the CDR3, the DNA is TGCGCCAGCAGCCCGGGACAGGGAATAACCGGGGAGCTGTTTTTT.